The clone carrying this T cell receptor beta chain was seen repeatedly, ten times or more. Antigen unknown. Sequenced material consisted of expressed TCRB transcripts (all of the isolated RNA was reverse transcribed). The protocol was immunoSEQ multiplex PCR, while the TCRdb copy is restricted to in-frame clones and leaves out a portion. There are 300,000 to 450,000 clones in the sample; over 9% occur only once, and 0.45% to 0.65% lies in the top ten. Sorted cells reached over 98% purity in every population. This sample stems from a study of beta chain features in type 1 diabetes. Study observations and caveats: In all four CD4+ subsets, TCRB CDR3 length was significantly, moderately reduced in type 1 diabetes. There were fewer insertions and more deletions at the VDJ junctions of type 1 diabetes patients.

The CDR3 sequence is 13 residues long. Germline values: CDR1 SGHTS, CDR2 YDEGEE. Trimming removed 5 bases from V and 1 base from J; junction bases left unmatched: 2. The source material was central memory CD4+ T cells from blood. V usage is TRBV5-8 and J usage is TRBJ2-5; TRBD1 matches 7 bases. The clonotype was recovered from a man aged 25-40 years with type 1 diabetes. The DNA for the CDR3 is TGTGCCAGCAGTCGGGACAGCCAAGAGACCCAGTACTTC. It codes for CASSRDSQETQYF.